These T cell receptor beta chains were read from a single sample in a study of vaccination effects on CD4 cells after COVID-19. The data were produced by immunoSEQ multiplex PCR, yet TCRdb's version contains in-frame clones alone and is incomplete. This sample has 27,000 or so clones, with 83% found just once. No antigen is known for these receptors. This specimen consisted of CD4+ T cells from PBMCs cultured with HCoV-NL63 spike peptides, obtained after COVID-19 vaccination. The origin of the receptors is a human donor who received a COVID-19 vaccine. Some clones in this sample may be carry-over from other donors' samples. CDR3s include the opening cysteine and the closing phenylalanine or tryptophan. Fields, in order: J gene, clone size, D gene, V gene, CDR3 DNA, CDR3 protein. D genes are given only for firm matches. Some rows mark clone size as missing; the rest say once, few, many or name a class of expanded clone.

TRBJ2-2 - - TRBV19 TGTGCCAGTACCCCCCCGCGTCACAGTGCAGACACCGGGGAGCTGTTTTTT CASTPPRHSADTGELFF
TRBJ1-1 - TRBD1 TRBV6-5 TGTGCCAGCAGCGAGGGTCAGGGGGTTAACACTGAAGCTTTCTTT CASSEGQGVNTEAFF
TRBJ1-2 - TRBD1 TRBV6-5 TGTGCCAGCAGTTACCAGGGGGGGGATTATGGCTACACCTTC CASSYQGGDYGYTF
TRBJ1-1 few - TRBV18 TGTGCCAGCTCACCACGAACAAACACTGAAGCTTTCTTT CASSPRTNTEAFF
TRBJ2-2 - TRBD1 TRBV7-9 TGTGCCAGCAGCCCTCAACTCGGGACAGGGGCGCGCACCGGGGAGCTGTTTTTT CASSPQLGTGARTGELFF
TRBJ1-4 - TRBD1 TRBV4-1 TGCGCCAGCAGCCAAGGGGCGGGGAGGGGGCAGAATGAAAAACTGTTTTTT CASSQGAGRGQNEKLFF
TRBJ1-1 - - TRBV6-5 TGTGCCAGCAGTTATTTCGATCGGGGGGTCGCTGAAGCTTTCTTT CASSYFDRGVAEAFF
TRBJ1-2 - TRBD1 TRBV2 TGTGCCAGCAACATGAGACAGGGAGGCTACACCTTC CASNMRQGGYTF
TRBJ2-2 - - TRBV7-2 TGTGCCAGCAGCTTTATGGACCCAACGAACACCGGGGAGCTGTTTTTT CASSFMDPTNTGELFF
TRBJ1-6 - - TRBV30 TGTGCCTGGAGTTACCCGGTCCGGGGTTCCTATAATTCACCCCTCCACTTT CAWSYPVRGSYNSPLHF
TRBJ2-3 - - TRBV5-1 TGCGCCAGCAGCGGCCAGGGATCCACAGATACGCAGTATTTT CASSGQGSTDTQYF
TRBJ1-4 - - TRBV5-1 TGCGCCAGCAGCGGAGAGGACAGAAGAGCAACTAATGAAAAACTGTTTTTT CASSGEDRRATNEKLFF
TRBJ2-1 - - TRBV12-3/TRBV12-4 TGTGCCAGCAGTTTCTTAGCTTATGAGCAGTTCTTC CASSFLAYEQFF
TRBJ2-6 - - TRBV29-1 TGCAGCGTTGGTAGCTCTGGGGCCAACGTCCTGACTTTC CSVGSSGANVLTF
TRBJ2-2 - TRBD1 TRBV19 TGTGCCAGTAGTATCGATCAGGGGGCGGGGGAGCTGTTTTTT CASSIDQGAGELFF
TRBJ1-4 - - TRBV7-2 TGTGCCAGCAGCTTAGACTTATCTAATGAAAAACTGTTTTTT CASSLDLSNEKLFF
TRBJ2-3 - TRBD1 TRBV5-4 TGTGCCAGCAGCCCTCCTCCGGGACAGGGGAACGCAGATACGCAGTATTTT CASSPPPGQGNADTQYF
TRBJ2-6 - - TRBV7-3 TGTGCCAGTGCCGGGGCTGGGGCCAACGTCCTGACTTTC CASAGAGANVLTF
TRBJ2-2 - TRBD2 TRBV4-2 TGTGCCAGCAAGGGACTAAACGACACCGGGGAGCTGTTTTTT CASKGLNDTGELFF
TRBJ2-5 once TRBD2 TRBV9 TGTGCCAGCAGCGTAGTTAGCGGGGAAGAGACCCAGTACTTC CASSVVSGEETQYF
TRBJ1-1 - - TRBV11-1 TGTGCCAGCAGCTTACAGGGAGAGATCACTGAAGCTTTCTTT CASSLQGEITEAFF
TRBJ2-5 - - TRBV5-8 TGTGCCAGCCCCGAGATGTTCAGGGCCTGGAGGGGGGCCAAAGAGACCCAGTACTTC CASPEMFRAWRGAKETQYF
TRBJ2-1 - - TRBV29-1 TGCAGCGTTGCGCGTAACAACTACAATGAGCAGTTCTTC CSVARNNYNEQFF
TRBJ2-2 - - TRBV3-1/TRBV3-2 TGTGCCAGCAGGGAGGGATGGGATACCGGGGAGCTGTTTTTT CASREGWDTGELFF
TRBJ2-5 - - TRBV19 TGTGCCAGTAGCGACCGGGCCCTACAAGAGACCCAGTACTTC CASSDRALQETQYF
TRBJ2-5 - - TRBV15 TGTGCCACCAGCAGAGAACGGGCACAGAAGCAAGAGACCCAGTACTTC CATSRERAQKQETQYF
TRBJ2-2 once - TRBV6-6 TGTGCCAGCAGTCAAGGGTCCCCCGGGGAGCTGTTTTTT CASSQGSPGELFF